These 18 T cell receptor beta chains share one sample of origin, sequenced in a study of T cell responses to AZD1222 COVID-19 vaccine. The method was immunoSEQ multiplex PCR; TCRdb's version includes in-frame clones alone and lacks a portion of them. The data contain under 150,000 clones, about 91% of them singletons. The material sequenced was peripheral blood, taken 28 days after the second AZD1222 dose. These receptors came from an adult who received the AZD1222 COVID-19 vaccine.

This chain connects TRBV27 to TRBJ2-7, with TRBD1 as a possible D gene (6 bases). Germline V gene sequence: CDR1 MNHEY, CDR2 SMNVEV (reference sequence). This CDR3 region has 15 residues. V was pared by 1 base and J by 0 bases, with 10 bases between. CDR3 sequence (DNA): TGTGCCAGCAGTTTATTTGGACAGAGCTCCTACGAGCAGTACTTC. Encoded protein: CASSLFGQSSYEQYF.

The V call is TRBV4-1, the J call TRBJ1-2; D is unresolved. This CDR3 contains 13 residues. Per germline, CDR1 MGHRA and CDR2 YSYEKL. Trimming took off 0 bases at V and 2 bases at J, with 4 bases between the two ends. Here the CDR3 reads CASSQESNYGYTF. The CDR3 DNA reads as TGCGCCAGCAGCCAAGAATCGAACTATGGCTACACCTTC.

V and J are TRBV19 and TRBJ1-2, with D hard to call. Deletions cut 1 base from V and 8 bases from J, with 17 bases between. Germline values: CDR1 LNHDA, CDR2 SQIVND (reference sequence). The CDR3 spans 15 residues. The CDR3 loop reads CASSIGQTLLSGYTF. The CDR3 DNA reads as TGTGCCAGTAGTATAGGCCAGACCCTCTTGAGCGGCTACACCTTC.

The genes are TRBV18 and TRBJ2-1; D is possibly TRBD2 (6 bases). V was shortened by 6 bases and J by 11 bases, with 17 bases between the two germline ends. Per the germline V gene, CDR1 is KGHSH and CDR2 is LQKENI. CDR3 length equals 13 residues. The CDR3 region is CASSSGLTSQQFF. For the CDR3, the DNA is TGTGCCAGCTCCTCGGGACTCACCTCACAGCAGTTCTTC.

This rearrangement joins TRBV25-1 to TRBJ1-2; tentative D call: TRBD1 (5 bases). The CDR3 runs 18 residues. V was trimmed by 0 bases and J by 8 bases, leaving 25 bases between them. Germline CDR1 MGHDK, CDR2 SYGVNS. The CDR3 nucleotides are TGTGCCAGCAGTGAATACTTGGCGGCAGGGAAAGATGAGATGGGCTACACCTTC. Translation: CASSEYLAAGKDEMGYTF.

This chain uses TRBV3-1 (or the pseudogene TRBV3-2) with TRBJ2-1; 13 positions agree with TRBD2. Germline assignment: CDR1 LGHDT and CDR2 YNNKEL (reference sequence). The CDR3 is made up of 14 amino acids. J was trimmed by 13 bases and V by 5 bases; bases with no gene match: 8. This CDR3 reads CASSSSTSGGSQFF. CDR3 nucleotides: TGTGCCAGCAGCTCGTCGACTAGCGGGGGGAGCCAGTTCTTC.

The V call is TRBV16, the J call TRBJ2-3, with TRBD2 matching 8 bases. There are 16 residues in the CDR3. CDR1 and CDR2 (germline): KGHSY, FQNENV. J was trimmed by 5 bases and V by 3 bases; bases with no gene match: 10. The CDR3 sequence: CASSHGRAGVRDTQYF. The CDR3 nucleotides are TGTGCCAGCAGCCACGGGCGAGCGGGAGTTAGAGATACGCAGTATTTT.

The rearrangement uses TRBV25-1 and TRBJ2-1, with D possibly matching TRBD2 (6 bases). The CDR3 contains 15 residues. V shed 5 bases and J shed 2 bases, with 13 bases lying between them. Germline V gives CDR1 MGHDK, CDR2 SYGVNS. The CDR3 sequence is CASSRRGSPYNEQFF. DNA for the CDR3: TGTGCCAGCAGTCGGAGGGGCTCCCCCTACAATGAGCAGTTCTTC.

The chain joins TRBV9 to TRBJ1-1; tentative D call: TRBD1 (5 bases). The V gene's germline CDR1 is SGDLS and CDR2 YYNGEE. The V and J ends lost 0 bases and 7 bases respectively, with 7 bases between them. There are 12 residues in the CDR3. The CDR3 DNA reads TGTGCCAGCAGCGTAGGGGGCAGTGAAGCTTTCTTT. Its translation is CASSVGGSEAFF.

V gene TRBV24-1 combines with J gene TRBJ2-3; TRBD2 matches at 11 bases. Germline V gene lookup returns CDR1 KGHDR and CDR2 SFDVKD. This CDR3 is built from 18 residues. The V gene end was trimmed by 4 bases and the J gene end by 5 bases; junction bases not matched to a gene: 13. CDR3 coding DNA: TGTGCCACCAGTGACCCGGGACTAGCGGAGAGGGCCGGAGATACGCAGTATTTT. It translates to CATSDPGLAERAGDTQYF.

This sequence joins TRBV30 and TRBJ1-5; 11 bases are shared with TRBD1. The CDR3 is 14 residues long. With 2 bases clipped from V and 7 bases from J, the junction kept 4 bases outside the gene matches. Germline assignment: CDR1 GTSNPN and CDR2 SVGIG (reference sequence). CDR3 sequence (DNA): TGTGCCTGGAGTAGGGGACAGGGGGGACAGCCCCAGCATTTT. This translates into CAWSRGQGGQPQHF.

This sequence joins TRBV29-1 and TRBJ2-1; D perhaps matches TRBD2 (7 bases). The CDR3 totals 14 residues. V was shortened by 8 bases and J by 4 bases, with 18 bases between the two germline ends. CDR1 is SQVTM, CDR2 ANQGSEA, per germline. This CDR3 reads CSTGGGEGYNEQFF. The CDR3 DNA sequence: TGCAGCACGGGGGGCGGAGAGGGATACAATGAGCAGTTCTTC.

The chain employs TRBV24-1 and TRBJ2-2, with 8 nucleotides matching TRBD2. Looked up from germline, CDR1 is KGHDR and CDR2 is SFDVKD. The CDR3 spans 17 residues. The J segment lost 0 bases and the V segment lost 1 base, leaving 3 bases of the junction unmatched. CDR3 bases: TGTGCCACCAGTGATTTCGGGGGGGCACCGAACACCGGGGAGCTGTTTTTT. It translates to CATSDFGGAPNTGELFF.

The chain combines TRBV27 with TRBJ2-3; the match to TRBD2 covers 9 bases. Germline V lookup: CDR1 MNHEY, CDR2 SMNVEV (reference sequence). V was clipped by 2 bases and J by 1 base; unmatched bases: 4. This CDR3 is built from 16 residues. CDR3 nucleotides: TGTGCCAGCAGTTTAATTTTAGCGGGGGGCACAGATACGCAGTATTTT. Protein: CASSLILAGGTDTQYF.

This clone was counted only a few times. V usage is TRBV5-1 and J usage is TRBJ2-7; no firm D call. Germline V gene data show CDR1 as SGHRS and CDR2 as YFSETQ. CDR3 length equals 10 residues. With 3 bases removed from V and 3 bases from J, the gap between germline ends came to 1 base. This CDR3 reads CASSYYEQYV. In nucleotides, the CDR3 is TGCGCCAGCAGCTACTACGAGCAGTACGTC.

The chain is built from TRBV7-2 and TRBJ2-7; tentative D call: TRBD1 (5 bases). CDR1 is SGHTA and CDR2 is FQGNSA in the germline V gene. V lost 6 bases to trimming and J lost 5 bases, with 14 bases between them. The CDR3 loop spans 13 amino acids. CDR3 residues: CASRARQGNEQYF. The CDR3 DNA is TGTGCCAGCAGAGCGAGGCAGGGCAACGAGCAGTACTTC.

This clone was seen just once. The chain has TRBV4-3 and TRBJ1-4; D is perhaps TRBD1 (5 bases). The CDR3 has 16 amino acids. The V and J ends lost 0 bases and 10 bases respectively, with 18 bases between them. Germline lookup yields CDR1 LGHNA and CDR2 YSLEER. The CDR3: CASSQETGTRKGKLFF. As DNA, the CDR3 is TGCGCCAGCAGCCAAGAAACCGGGACGCGGAAGGGAAAACTGTTTTTT.

This chain uses TRBV7-2 with TRBJ1-1; D remains unclear. V gave up 4 bases and J gave up 9 bases, with 15 bases separating them. This CDR3 has 13 residues. The germline V gene has CDR1 SGHTA and CDR2 FQGNSA. CDR3 DNA: TGTGCCAGCAGCTCACAATTCGGGGAGAAAGCTTTCTTT. Translated: CASSSQFGEKAFF.